Shown below are 19 T cell receptor beta chains from a single sample sequenced in a study of control samples from healthy donors and cancer patients. Libraries were prepared by immunoSEQ multiplex PCR; TCRdb keeps only in-frame clonotypes and omits some of them. This table holds approximately 180,000 clones, 91% found once. Input material: blood. The receptor source for this set is a woman aged 40 to 50 in good health.

The V and J genes are TRBV19 and TRBJ1-5; D is unresolved. CDR3 length: 13 amino acids. V gave up 6 bases and J gave up 7 bases, with 13 bases separating them. The germline V gene has CDR1 LNHDA and CDR2 SQIVND (reference sequence). In DNA form, the CDR3 reads TGTGCCAGTAGGTCTTCCGCGGGGCAGCCCCAGCATTTT. Its protein is CASRSSAGQPQHF.

This chain joins TRBV18 and TRBJ1-1; no definite D call. V shed 3 bases and J shed 8 bases, with 19 bases lying between them. Germline V gene lookup returns CDR1 KGHSH and CDR2 LQKENI. This CDR3 contains 15 residues. CDR3: CASSPPMSPDGEAFF. CDR3 nucleotide sequence: TGTGCCAGCTCACCCCCCATGTCGCCCGATGGAGAAGCTTTCTTT. The complete variable domain, with remaining parts taken from reference TRBV18 and TRBJ1-1, reads NAGVMQNPRHLVRRRGQEARLRCSPMKGHSHVYWYRQLPEEGLKFMVYLQKENIIDESGMPKERFSAEFPKEGPSILRIQQVVRGDSAAYFCASSPPMSPDGEAFFGQGTRLTVV.

The chain couples TRBV3-1 (or the pseudogene TRBV3-2) to TRBJ2-3, with 11 positions matching TRBD2. Trimming removed 1 base from V and 5 bases from J; junction bases left unmatched: 8. The CDR3 length is 17 residues. CDR1 is LGHDT, CDR2 YNNKEL, per germline (reference sequence). The CDR3 protein is CASSQVAGGLGGDTQYF. The DNA for the CDR3 is TGTGCCAGCAGCCAAGTAGCGGGGGGGCTGGGGGGAGATACGCAGTATTTT.

This chain links TRBV18 with TRBJ2-7; TRBD1 aligns across 10 bases. Per germline, CDR1 KGHSH and CDR2 LQKENI. This CDR3 has 17 amino acids. After removal of 0 bases from V and 0 bases from J, the junction contained 5 bases not matched to a gene. The CDR3 reads CASSPPGQGLSSYEQYF. CDR3 coding DNA: TGTGCCAGCTCACCACCGGGACAGGGGTTGAGCTCCTACGAGCAGTACTTC.

The V and J genes are TRBV1 and TRBJ2-1; the tabulated D call, TRBD1, remains unverified against the DNA. TRBV1 is listed as a pseudogene. The CDR3 is 17 residues long. The CDR3 loop is CTSSQDNRTGTYNEQFF. The CDR3 region has the DNA TGCACCAGCAGCCAAGATAACAGGACAGGGACCTACAATGAGCAGTTCTTC.

The chain has TRBV5-1 and TRBJ2-3; 8 nucleotides match TRBD2. J lost 6 bases, V lost 0 bases, and 6 bases had no gene match. The CDR3 contains 15 residues. Germline CDR1 reads SGHRS; CDR2 reads YFSETQ. CDR3 DNA: TGCGCCAGCAGCTTGGCGGGGGGGCCCCAGGATACGCAGTATTTT. Amino acids: CASSLAGGPQDTQYF.

This clone was counted a single time. The rearrangement links TRBV4-1 to TRBJ1-1; D might be TRBD1 (6 bases). CDR3 length: 13 amino acids. Trimming left V 1 base short and J 6 bases short, with 9 bases between. Germline-derived CDR1 and CDR2 are MGHRA and YSYEKL. CDR3 DNA sequence: TGCGCCAGCAGCCAAGCGGGGGGCCCTGAAGCTTTCTTT. It translates to CASSQAGGPEAFF.

This chain connects TRBV4-1 to TRBJ1-1, with D maybe TRBD1 (5 bases). Germline V gene data show CDR1 as MGHRA and CDR2 as YSYEKL. Trimming shortened V by 4 bases and J by 0 bases, and 12 bases separated the two germline ends. The CDR3 length is 15 residues. CDR3 in amino acids: CASSLEGVMNTEAFF. The CDR3 DNA reads TGCGCCAGCAGCCTGGAAGGGGTGATGAACACTGAAGCTTTCTTT.

The V and J genes are TRBV27 and TRBJ1-2; possible D gene TRBD1, 5 bases. This CDR3 region has 14 residues. V lost 4 bases and J 1 base, leaving 10 bases between the germline ends. CDR1 and CDR2 from the germline V gene are MNHEY and SMNVEV (reference sequence). The CDR3 reads CASSSNQGNYGYTF. CDR3 nucleotides: TGTGCCAGCAGTTCCAACCAGGGTAACTATGGCTACACCTTC.

The chain joins TRBV9 to TRBJ2-7; TRBD2 might be the D (5 bases). V was shortened by 0 bases and J by 5 bases, with 12 bases between the two germline ends. The CDR3 extends over 14 amino acids. Germline CDR1 and CDR2: SGDLS and YYNGEE. CDR3 DNA sequence: TGTGCCAGCAGCGTAGACCCGGGATCCCACGAGCAGTACTTC. It specifies CASSVDPGSHEQYF.

The rearrangement links TRBV6-2 or TRBV6-3 to TRBJ1-5, with D possibly matching TRBD1 (5 bases). Trimming shortened V by 6 bases and J by 5 bases, and 20 bases separated the two germline ends. CDR3 length: 16 amino acids. The germline gives CDR1 MNHEY, CDR2 SVGEGT. CDR3 DNA sequence: TGTGCCAGCAGCCCCTCAGGGATTCAGGCTGATCAGCCCCAGCATTTT. This translates into CASSPSGIQADQPQHF.

This clone showed up just a few times. This chain joins TRBV11-2 and TRBJ2-1; D remains unclear. V was pared by 1 base and J by 2 bases, with 3 bases between. The CDR3 sequence is 13 residues long. CDR1 and CDR2 (germline): SGHAT, FQNNGV. The CDR3 bases are TGTGCCAGCAGCTTAGGGGCCTACAATGAGCAGTTCTTC. This gives the protein CASSLGAYNEQFF.

CDR3 region: CASSPSGPPIYEAGELFF. The CDR3, as DNA: TGTGCCAGCTCACCTAGTGGGCCCCCGATTTACGAGGCCGGGGAGCTGTTTTTT. The chain uses TRBV18 and TRBJ2-2; D is uncertain. Germline loops: CDR1 KGHSH, CDR2 LQKENI. V was pared by 3 bases and J by 6 bases, with 23 bases between. This CDR3 spans 18 amino acids.

The V and J genes are TRBV6-5 and TRBJ2-5; no firm D call. The CDR3 is 16 amino acids. The germline V and J ends were trimmed by 2 bases and 1 base, with 14 bases remaining between them. Germline V gene data show CDR1 as MNHEY and CDR2 as SVGAGI. CDR3 in amino acids: CASSYVGSGTQETQYF. CDR3 in DNA: TGTGCCAGCAGTTACGTGGGATCCGGCACCCAAGAGACCCAGTACTTC.

The rearrangement uses TRBV27 and TRBJ1-1; no firm D call. Per the germline V gene, CDR1 is MNHEY and CDR2 is SMNVEV (reference sequence). The V end was cut by 7 bases, the J end by 5 bases, with 14 bases between. The CDR3 spans 13 residues. In DNA form, the CDR3 reads TGTGCCAGCACCCTGACCCGAGGGACTGAAGCTTTCTTT. Protein product: CASTLTRGTEAFF.

The CDR3 reads CASSPRVFSGANVLTF. The CDR3 bases are TGTGCCAGCAGCCCCCGGGTTTTCTCTGGGGCCAACGTCCTGACTTTC. This chain connects TRBV7-2 to TRBJ2-6; D ambiguous. The CDR3 length is 16 residues. Germline V CDR1 and CDR2: SGHTA, FQGNSA. V was pared by 5 bases and J by 0 bases, with 11 bases between.

The chain links TRBV19 to TRBJ1-1; D is undetermined. CDR3 length: 15 residues. Germline V lookup: CDR1 LNHDA, CDR2 SQIVND (reference sequence). Trimming removed 4 bases at V and 0 bases at J, with 12 bases between. The chain's CDR3 is CASSRSQGMNTEAFF. The CDR3 DNA reads as TGTGCCAGTAGTAGGTCTCAAGGGATGAACACTGAAGCTTTCTTT.

This chain links TRBV11-2 with TRBJ2-3, with 10 positions matching TRBD2. V trimming: 0 bases; J trimming: 7 bases; junction bases outside the gene matches: 7. Germline V lookup: CDR1 SGHAT, CDR2 FQNNGV. This CDR3 spans 16 amino acids. This CDR3 reads CASSLDRSGGAYTQYF. In DNA form, the CDR3 reads TGTGCCAGCAGCTTAGATCGCAGCGGGGGGGCGTATACGCAGTATTTT.

CDR3 bases: TGTGCCAGCAGCTCTGCCGACAGCTATGGCTACACCTTC. This translates into CASSSADSYGYTF. V gene TRBV5-4 combines with J gene TRBJ1-2; the D gene is possibly TRBD1 (5 bases). Germline V gene sequence: CDR1 SGHNT, CDR2 YYREEE (reference sequence). Between the trimmed V and J ends, which lost 3 bases and 4 bases, there was a span of 10 bases. CDR3 length equals 13 residues.